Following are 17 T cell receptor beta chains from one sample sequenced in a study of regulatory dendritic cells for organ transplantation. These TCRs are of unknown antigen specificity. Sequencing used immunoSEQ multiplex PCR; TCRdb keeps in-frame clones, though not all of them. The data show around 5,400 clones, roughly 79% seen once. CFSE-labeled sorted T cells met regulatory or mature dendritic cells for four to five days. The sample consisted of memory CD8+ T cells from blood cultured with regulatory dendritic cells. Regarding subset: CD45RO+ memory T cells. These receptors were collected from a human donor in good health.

CDR3 loop: CASSQRAGGFYNEQFF. The CDR3 bases are TGCGCCAGCAGCCAACGAGCGGGGGGGTTCTACAATGAGCAGTTCTTC. The V and J genes are TRBV4-1 and TRBJ2-1, with TRBD2 matching over 10 bases. CDR3 length equals 16 residues. J was trimmed by 3 bases and V by 2 bases; bases with no gene match: 4. Germline CDR1 and CDR2: MGHRA and YSYEKL.

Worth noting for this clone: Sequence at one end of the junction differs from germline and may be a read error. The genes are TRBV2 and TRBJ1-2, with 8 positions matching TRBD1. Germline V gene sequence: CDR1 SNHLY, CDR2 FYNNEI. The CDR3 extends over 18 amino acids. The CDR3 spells CASRKDRVDRLANYGHTF. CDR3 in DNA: TGTGCCAGCAGGAAGGACAGGGTCGACAGGTTAGCTAACTATGGCCACACCTTC.

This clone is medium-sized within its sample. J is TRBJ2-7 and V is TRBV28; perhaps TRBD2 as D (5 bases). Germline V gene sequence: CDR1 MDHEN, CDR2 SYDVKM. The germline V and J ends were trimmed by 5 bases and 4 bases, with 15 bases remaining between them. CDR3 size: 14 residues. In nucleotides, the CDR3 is TGTGCCAGCAGTCAAGCCGGGAATCGGTACGAGCAGTACTTC. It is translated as CASSQAGNRYEQYF.

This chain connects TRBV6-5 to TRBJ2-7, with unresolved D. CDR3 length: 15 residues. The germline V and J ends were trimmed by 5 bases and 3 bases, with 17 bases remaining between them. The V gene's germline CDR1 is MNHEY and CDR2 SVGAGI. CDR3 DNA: TGTGCCAGCAGTAACCTGGAATCCTATGGCTACGAGCAGTACTTC. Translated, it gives CASSNLESYGYEQYF.

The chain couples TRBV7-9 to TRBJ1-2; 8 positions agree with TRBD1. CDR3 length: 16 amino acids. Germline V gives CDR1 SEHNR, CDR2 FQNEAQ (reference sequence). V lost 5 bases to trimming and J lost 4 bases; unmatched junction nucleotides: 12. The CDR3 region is CASSPSNRGSIYGYTF. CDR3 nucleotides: TGTGCCAGCAGCCCCAGCAACAGGGGGTCCATCTATGGCTACACCTTC.

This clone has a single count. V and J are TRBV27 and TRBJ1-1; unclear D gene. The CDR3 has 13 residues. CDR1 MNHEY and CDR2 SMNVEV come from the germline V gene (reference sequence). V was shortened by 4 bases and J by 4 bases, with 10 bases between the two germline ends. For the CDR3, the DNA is TGTGCCAGCAGTTCCTGGAGTGTCACTGAAGCTTTCTTT. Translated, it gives CASSSWSVTEAFF.

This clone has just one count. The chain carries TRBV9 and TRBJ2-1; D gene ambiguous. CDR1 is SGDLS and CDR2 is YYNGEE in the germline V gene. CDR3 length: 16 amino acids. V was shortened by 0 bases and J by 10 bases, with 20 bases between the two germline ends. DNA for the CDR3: TGTGCCAGCAGCGTAGGAACTACCCCATTAGTAGGAGAGCAGTTCTTC. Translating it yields CASSVGTTPLVGEQFF.

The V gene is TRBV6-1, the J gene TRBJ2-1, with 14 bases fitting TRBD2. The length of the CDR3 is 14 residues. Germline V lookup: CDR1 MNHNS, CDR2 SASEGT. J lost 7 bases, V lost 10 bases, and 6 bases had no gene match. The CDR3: CATTRTSGGNEQFF. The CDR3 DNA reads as TGTGCCACCACTCGGACTAGCGGGGGGAATGAGCAGTTCTTC.

CDR3 nucleotide sequence: TGTGCCAGCAGTGAACTCACAGGCTCCGAGCCCCAGCATTTT. Translated: CASSELTGSEPQHF. The chain joins TRBV6-1 to TRBJ1-5; D might be TRBD1 (5 bases). The CDR3 covers 14 residues. The V gene's germline CDR1 is MNHNS and CDR2 SASEGT. The V and J ends lost 2 bases and 8 bases respectively, with 13 bases between them.

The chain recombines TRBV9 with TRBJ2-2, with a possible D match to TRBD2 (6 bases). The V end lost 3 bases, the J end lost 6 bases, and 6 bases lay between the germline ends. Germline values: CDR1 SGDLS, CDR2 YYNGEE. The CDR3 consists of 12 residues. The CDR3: CASSGLAGELFF. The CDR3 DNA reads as TGTGCCAGCAGCGGACTAGCCGGGGAGCTGTTTTTT.

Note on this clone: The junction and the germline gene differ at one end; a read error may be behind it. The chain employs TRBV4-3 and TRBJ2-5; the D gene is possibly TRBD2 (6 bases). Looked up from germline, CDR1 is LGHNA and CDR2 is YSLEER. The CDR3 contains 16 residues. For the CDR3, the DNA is TGCGCCAGCAGCCAACAGACTAGTCCCCCACGAGAGGCCCAGTACTTC. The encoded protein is CASSQQTSPPREAQYF.

The CDR3 region is CASSENPGSYYGYTF. In DNA form, the CDR3 reads TGTGCCAGCAGCGAAAATCCCGGGTCTTACTATGGCTACACCTTC. The chain recombines TRBV27 with TRBJ1-2; D remains ambiguous. CDR1 MNHEY and CDR2 SMNVEV come from the germline V gene (reference sequence). V lost 6 bases and J 3 bases, leaving 17 bases between the germline ends. This CDR3 is built from 15 residues.

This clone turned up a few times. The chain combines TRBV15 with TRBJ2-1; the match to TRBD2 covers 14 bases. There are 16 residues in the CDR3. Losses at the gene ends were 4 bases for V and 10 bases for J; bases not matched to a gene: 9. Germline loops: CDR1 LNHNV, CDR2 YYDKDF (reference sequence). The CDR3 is CATSTRLAGGLEEQFF. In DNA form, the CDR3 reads TGTGCCACCAGCACGCGACTAGCGGGAGGGTTGGAGGAGCAGTTCTTC.

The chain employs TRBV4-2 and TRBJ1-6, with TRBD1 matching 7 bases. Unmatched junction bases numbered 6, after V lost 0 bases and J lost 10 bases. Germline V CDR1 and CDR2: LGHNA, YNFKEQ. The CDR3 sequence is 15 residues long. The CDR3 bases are TGTGCCAGCAGCCAAGATAATGGAGGGGGCTCACCCCTCCACTTT. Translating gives CASSQDNGGGSPLHF.

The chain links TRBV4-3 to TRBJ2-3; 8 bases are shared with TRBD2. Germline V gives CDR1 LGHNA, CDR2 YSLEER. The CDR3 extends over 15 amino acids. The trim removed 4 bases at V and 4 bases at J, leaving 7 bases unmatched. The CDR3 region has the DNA TGCGCCAGCAGCCCCCTCCGGGGGGGCCCAGATACGCAGTATTTT. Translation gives CASSPLRGGPDTQYF.

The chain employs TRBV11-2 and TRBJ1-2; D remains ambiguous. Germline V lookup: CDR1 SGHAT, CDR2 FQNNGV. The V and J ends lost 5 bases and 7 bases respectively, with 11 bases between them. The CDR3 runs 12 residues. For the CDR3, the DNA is TGTGCCAGCAGCCTCCTGGGAGGTGGCTACACCTTC. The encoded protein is CASSLLGGGYTF.

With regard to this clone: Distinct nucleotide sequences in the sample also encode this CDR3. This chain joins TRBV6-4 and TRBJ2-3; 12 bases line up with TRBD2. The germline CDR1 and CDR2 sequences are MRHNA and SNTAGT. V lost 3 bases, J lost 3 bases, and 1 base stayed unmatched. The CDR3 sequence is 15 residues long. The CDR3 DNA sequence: TGTGCCAGCAGTGAGACTAGCGGGGGAACAGATACGCAGTATTTT. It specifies CASSETSGGTDTQYF.